This T cell receptor (beta chain) stems from a study of shared clonotypes between healthy human individuals. Assay: immunoSEQ multiplex PCR; the TCRdb copy retains only in-frame clones and omits some. Found here are about 2.2 million clones, under 95% of them singletons; the top ten hold about 1.5%. The CDR3 runs 15 residues. V was shortened by 6 bases and J by 2 bases, with 17 bases between the two germline ends. The germline V gene encodes CDR1 LNHDA and CDR2 SQIVND (reference sequence). The naive CD8 population came from CD45RO-negative cells selected for CCR7, without terminally differentiated effector memory CD45RA+ cells.

V and J are TRBV19 and TRBJ2-7; D not certain. This TCR was recovered from a man aged 18 to 35 in good health. Some clones in this sample may be carry-over from other donors' samples. Specimen: naive CD8+ T cells from PBMCs. CDR3 sequence: CASSAGYGAPYEQYF. CDR3 bases: TGTGCCAGTAGCGCTGGATATGGCGCTCCCTACGAGCAGTACTTC.